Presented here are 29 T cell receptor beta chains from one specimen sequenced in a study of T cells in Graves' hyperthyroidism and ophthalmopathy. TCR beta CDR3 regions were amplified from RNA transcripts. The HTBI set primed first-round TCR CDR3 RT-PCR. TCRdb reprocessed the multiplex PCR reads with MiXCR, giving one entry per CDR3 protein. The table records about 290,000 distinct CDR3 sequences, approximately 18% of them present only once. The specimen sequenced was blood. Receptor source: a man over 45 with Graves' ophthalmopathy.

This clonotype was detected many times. CDR3 in amino acids: CASRGQGAQPQHF. The CDR3 DNA reads TGTGCCAGCAGGGGACAGGGAGCTCAGCCCCAGCATTTT. The rearrangement joins TRBV2 to TRBJ1-5; 9 positions match TRBD1. This CDR3 comprises 13 residues. The ends lost 6 bases at V and 6 bases at J; junction bases unmatched: 3. The germline V gene encodes CDR1 SNHLY and CDR2 FYNNEI.

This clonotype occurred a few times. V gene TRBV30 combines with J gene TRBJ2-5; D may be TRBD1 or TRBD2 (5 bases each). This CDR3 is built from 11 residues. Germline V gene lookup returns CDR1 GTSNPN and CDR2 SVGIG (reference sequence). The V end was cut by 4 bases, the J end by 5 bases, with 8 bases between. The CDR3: CAWMGEETQYF. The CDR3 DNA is TGTGCCTGGATGGGGGAGGAGACCCAGTACTTC.

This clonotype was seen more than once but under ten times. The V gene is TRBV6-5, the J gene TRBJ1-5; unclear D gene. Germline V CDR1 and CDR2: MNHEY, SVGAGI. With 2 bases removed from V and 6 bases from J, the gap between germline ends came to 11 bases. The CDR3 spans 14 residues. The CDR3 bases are TGTGCCAGCAGTTACGGGCAGAGCGCTCAGCCCCAGCATTTT. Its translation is CASSYGQSAQPQHF.

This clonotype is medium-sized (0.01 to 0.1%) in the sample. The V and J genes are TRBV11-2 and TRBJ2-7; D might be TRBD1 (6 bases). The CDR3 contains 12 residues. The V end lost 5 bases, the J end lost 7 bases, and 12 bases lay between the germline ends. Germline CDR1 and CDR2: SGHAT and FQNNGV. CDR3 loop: CASSPRDMEQYF. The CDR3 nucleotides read TGTGCCAGCAGCCCCAGGGACATGGAGCAGTACTTC.

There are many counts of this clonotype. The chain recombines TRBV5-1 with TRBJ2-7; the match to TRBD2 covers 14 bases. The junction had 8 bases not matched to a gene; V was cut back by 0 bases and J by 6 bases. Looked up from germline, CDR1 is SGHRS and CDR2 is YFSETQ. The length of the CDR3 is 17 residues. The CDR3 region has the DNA TGCGCCAGCAGCTTGGCCGGGACTAGCGGGAGAAGCATCGAGCAGTACTTC. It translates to CASSLAGTSGRSIEQYF.

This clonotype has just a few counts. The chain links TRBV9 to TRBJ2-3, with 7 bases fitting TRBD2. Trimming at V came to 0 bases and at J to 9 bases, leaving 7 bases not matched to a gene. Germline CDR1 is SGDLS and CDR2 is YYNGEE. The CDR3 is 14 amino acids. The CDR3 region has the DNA TGTGCCAGCAGCGTAGCTATCTCGCGGGAGACGCAGTATTTT. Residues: CASSVAISRETQYF.

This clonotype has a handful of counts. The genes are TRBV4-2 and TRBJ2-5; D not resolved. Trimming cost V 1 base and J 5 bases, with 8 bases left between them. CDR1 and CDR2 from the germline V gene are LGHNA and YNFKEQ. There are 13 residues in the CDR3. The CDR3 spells CASSQAARETQYF. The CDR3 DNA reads TGTGCCAGCAGCCAAGCAGCGAGGGAGACCCAGTACTTC.

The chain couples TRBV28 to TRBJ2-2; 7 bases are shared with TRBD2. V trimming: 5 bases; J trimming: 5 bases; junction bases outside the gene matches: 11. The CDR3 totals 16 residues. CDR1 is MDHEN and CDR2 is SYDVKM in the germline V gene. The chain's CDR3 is CASSTPGIGGTGELFF. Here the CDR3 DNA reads TGTGCCAGCAGTACACCCGGGATCGGGGGGACCGGGGAGCTGTTTTTT.

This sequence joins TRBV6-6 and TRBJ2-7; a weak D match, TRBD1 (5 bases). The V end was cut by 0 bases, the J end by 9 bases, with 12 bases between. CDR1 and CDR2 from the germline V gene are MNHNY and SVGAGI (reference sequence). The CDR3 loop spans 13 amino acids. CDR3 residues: CASSYSSQGGQYF. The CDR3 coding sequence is TGTGCCAGCAGTTACTCGTCTCAGGGTGGGCAGTACTTC.

The DNA of the CDR3 is TGTGCCAGTAGTAAGAGGGGGCAGGGAGATACGCAGTATTTT. Translation gives CASSKRGQGDTQYF. The chain couples TRBV12-3 or TRBV12-4 to TRBJ2-3, with 7 bases fitting TRBD1. CDR3 length: 14 residues. Trimming removed 9 bases from V and 5 bases from J; junction bases left unmatched: 11.

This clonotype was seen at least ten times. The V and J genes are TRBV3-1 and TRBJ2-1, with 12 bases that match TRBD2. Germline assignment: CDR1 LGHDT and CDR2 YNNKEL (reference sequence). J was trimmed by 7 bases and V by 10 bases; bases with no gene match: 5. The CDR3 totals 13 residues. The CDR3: CATSGRAWNEQFF. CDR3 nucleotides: TGTGCCACTAGCGGGAGGGCCTGGAATGAGCAGTTCTTC.

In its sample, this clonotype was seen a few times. The CDR3 spells CASSQGGRVNYGYTF. The CDR3 bases are TGCGCCAGCAGCCAAGGGGGGAGGGTAAACTATGGCTACACCTTC. J is TRBJ1-2 and V is TRBV4-1, with D perhaps matching TRBD1 (5 bases). V lost 1 base and J lost 2, with 11 bases in between. The CDR3 is 15 amino acids. Germline V gives CDR1 MGHRA, CDR2 YSYEKL.

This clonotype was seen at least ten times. This CDR3 is CASSKYPGTRGAEQFF. The CDR3 DNA follows: TGTGCCAGCAGTAAATACCCCGGGACTAGGGGAGCTGAGCAGTTCTTC. The genes are TRBV7-3 and TRBJ2-1, with 8 bases fitting TRBD2. V trimming: 6 bases; J trimming: 9 bases; junction bases outside the gene matches: 16. The CDR3 consists of 16 residues. Germline values: CDR1 SGHTA, CDR2 FQGTGA.

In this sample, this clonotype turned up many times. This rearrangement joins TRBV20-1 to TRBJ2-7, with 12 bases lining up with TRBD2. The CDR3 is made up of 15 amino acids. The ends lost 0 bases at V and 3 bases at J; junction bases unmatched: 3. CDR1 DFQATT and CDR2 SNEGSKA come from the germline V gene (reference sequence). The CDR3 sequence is CSARDLAGGRYEQYF. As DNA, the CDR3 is TGCAGTGCTAGAGACCTAGCGGGAGGGCGCTACGAGCAGTACTTC.

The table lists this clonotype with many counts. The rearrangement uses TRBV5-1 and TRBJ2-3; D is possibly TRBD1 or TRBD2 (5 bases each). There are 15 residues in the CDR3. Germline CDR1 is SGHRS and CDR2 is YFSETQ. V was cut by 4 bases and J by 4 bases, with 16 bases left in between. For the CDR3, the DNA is TGCGCCAGCAGCATGGGGACCGGGGTTTCAGATACGCAGTATTTT. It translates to CASSMGTGVSDTQYF.

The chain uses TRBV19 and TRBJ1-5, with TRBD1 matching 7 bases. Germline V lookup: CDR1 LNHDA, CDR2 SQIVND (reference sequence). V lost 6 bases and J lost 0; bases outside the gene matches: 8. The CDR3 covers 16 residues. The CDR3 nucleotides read TGTGCCAGTAGCCCAACAGGGGTCAATAGCAATCAGCCCCAGCATTTT. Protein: CASSPTGVNSNQPQHF.

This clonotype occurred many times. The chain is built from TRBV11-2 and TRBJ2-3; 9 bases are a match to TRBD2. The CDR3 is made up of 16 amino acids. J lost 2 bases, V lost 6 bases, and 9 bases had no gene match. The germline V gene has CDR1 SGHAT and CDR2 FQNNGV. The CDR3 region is CASSRNSGGDTDTQYF. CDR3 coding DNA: TGTGCCAGCAGTCGTAATAGCGGGGGAGACACAGATACGCAGTATTTT.

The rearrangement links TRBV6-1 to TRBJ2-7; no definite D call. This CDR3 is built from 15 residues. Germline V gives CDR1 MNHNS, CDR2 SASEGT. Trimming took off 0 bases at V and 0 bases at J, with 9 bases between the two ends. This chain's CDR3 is CASSEASHTSYEQYF. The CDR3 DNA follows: TGTGCCAGCAGTGAAGCATCACATACCTCCTACGAGCAGTACTTC.

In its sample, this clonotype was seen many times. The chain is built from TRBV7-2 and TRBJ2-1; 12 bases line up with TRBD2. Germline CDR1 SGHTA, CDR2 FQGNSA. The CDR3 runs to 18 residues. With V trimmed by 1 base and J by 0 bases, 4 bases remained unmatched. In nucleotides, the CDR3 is TGTGCCAGCAGCTTAGAGCTAGCGGGAGGGAGCTCCTACAATGAGCAGTTCTTC. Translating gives CASSLELAGGSSYNEQFF.

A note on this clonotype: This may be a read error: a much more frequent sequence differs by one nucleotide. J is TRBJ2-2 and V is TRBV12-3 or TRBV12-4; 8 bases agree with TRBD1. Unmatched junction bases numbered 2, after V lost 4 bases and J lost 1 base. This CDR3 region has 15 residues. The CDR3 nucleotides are TGTGCCAGCAGTTCCGGGACAGGGAACACCGGGGAGCTGTTTTTT. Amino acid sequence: CASSSGTGNTGELFF.

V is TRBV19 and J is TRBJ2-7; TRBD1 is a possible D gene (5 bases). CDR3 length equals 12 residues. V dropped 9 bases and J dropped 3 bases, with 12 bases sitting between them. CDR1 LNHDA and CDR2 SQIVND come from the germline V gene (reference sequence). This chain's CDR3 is CASRVMNYEQYF. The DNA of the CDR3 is TGTGCCAGCAGGGTGATGAACTACGAGCAGTACTTC.

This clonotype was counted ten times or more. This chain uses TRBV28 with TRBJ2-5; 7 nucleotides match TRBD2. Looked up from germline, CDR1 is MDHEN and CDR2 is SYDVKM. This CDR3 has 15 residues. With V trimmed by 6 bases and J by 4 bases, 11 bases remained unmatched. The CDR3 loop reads CASSPAREWRETQYF. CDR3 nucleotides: TGTGCCAGCAGCCCTGCGCGGGAGTGGAGAGAGACCCAGTACTTC.

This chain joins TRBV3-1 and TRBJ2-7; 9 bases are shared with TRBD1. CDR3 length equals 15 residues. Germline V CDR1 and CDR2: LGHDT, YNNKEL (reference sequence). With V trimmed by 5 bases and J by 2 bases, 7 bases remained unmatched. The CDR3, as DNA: TGTGCCAGCAGCTTGACAGGGGGGAGGACCTACGAGCAGTACTTC. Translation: CASSLTGGRTYEQYF.

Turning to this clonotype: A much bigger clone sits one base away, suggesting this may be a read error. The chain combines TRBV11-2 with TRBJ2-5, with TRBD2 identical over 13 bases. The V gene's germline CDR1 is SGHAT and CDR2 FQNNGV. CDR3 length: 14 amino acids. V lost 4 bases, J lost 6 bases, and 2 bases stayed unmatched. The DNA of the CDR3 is TGTGCCAGCAGCTCGACTAGCGGGGGGCAGACCCAGTACTTC. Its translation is CASSSTSGGQTQYF.

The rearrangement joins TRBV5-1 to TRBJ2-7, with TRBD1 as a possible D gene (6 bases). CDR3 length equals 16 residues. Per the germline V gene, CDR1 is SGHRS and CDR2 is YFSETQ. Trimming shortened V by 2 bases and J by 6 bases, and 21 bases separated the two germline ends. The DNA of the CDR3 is TGCGCCAGCAGCTTTGGTTTGGGTCAGGGGAGCGGCGAGCAGTACTTC. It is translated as CASSFGLGQGSGEQYF.

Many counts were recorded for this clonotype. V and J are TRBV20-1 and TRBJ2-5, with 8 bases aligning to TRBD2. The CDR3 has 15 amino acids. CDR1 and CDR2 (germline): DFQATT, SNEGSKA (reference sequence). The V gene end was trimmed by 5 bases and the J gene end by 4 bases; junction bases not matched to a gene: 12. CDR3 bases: TGCAGTGCTCGGGGGGGGACCACCGGGGGAGAGACCCAGTACTTC. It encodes CSARGGTTGGETQYF.

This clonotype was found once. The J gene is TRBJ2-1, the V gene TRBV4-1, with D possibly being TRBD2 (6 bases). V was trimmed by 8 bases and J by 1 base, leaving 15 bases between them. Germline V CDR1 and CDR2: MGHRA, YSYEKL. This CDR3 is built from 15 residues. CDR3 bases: TGCGCCAGCGGCCCTCGGGAGAGGTCCTACAATGAGCAGTTCTTC. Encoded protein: CASGPRERSYNEQFF.

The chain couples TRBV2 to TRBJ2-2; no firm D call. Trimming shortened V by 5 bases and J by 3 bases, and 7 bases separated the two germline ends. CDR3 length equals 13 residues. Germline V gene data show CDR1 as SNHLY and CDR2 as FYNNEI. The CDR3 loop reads CASSWIYTGELFF. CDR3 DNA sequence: TGTGCCAGCAGTTGGATATACACCGGGGAGCTGTTTTTT.

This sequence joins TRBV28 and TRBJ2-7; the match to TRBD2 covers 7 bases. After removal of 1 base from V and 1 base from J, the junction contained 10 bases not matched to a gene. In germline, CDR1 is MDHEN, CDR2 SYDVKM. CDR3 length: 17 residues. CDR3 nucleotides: TGTGCCAGCAGTTTATCCCTTGGGAGGGGAGAATCCTACGAGCAGTACTTC. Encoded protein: CASSLSLGRGESYEQYF.